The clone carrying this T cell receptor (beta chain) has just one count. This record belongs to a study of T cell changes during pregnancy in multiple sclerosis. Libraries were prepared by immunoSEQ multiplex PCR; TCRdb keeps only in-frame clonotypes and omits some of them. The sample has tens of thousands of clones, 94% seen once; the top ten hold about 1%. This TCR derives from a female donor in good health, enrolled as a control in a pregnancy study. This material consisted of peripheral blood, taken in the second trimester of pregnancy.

This CDR3 is CASSLGSGINEQFF. In nucleotides, the CDR3 is TGTGCCAGCAGCTTGGGTAGCGGGATAAATGAGCAGTTCTTC. The gene calls are TRBV7-2 and TRBJ2-1, with TRBD2 identical over 8 bases. V shed 3 bases, J shed 7 bases, and the junction held 5 bases outside the gene matches. CDR1 SGHTA and CDR2 FQGNSA come from the germline V gene. The CDR3 totals 14 residues.